These T cell receptor beta chains were read from a single sample in a study of cytomegalovirus exposure and HLA in healthy donors. The protocol was immunoSEQ multiplex PCR, while the TCRdb copy is restricted to in-frame clones and leaves out a portion. This table has 90,000 to 120,000 clones, about 80% appearing once. The material sequenced was PBMCs. These receptors all stem from a man between 25 and 39 years old in good health and CMV-seronegative. The CDR3 runs from the conserved cysteine through the conserved F or W. The D gene is left open where the match is weak. For some rows the clone size is stated as once, few or many, or as a class when expanded; others skip it.

TRBV10-3	-	TRBD1	TRBJ2-5	TGTGCCATCAGTGGGTCTAGCGGTGGGACAGGGGGAGAGACCCAGTACTTC	CAISGSSGGTGGETQYF
TRBV5-1	few	TRBD2	TRBJ2-7	TGCGCCAGCAGCTTGGAGGGAGGGCCATACGAGCAGTACTTC	CASSLEGGPYEQYF
TRBV27	-	-	TRBJ2-1	TGTGCCAGCAGTTTATCAGCACGACCCGGGGATGAGCAGTTCTTC	CASSLSARPGDEQFF
TRBV18	-	TRBD1	TRBJ1-2	TGTGCCAGCTCACGGGACAGGGAAGACCCCTATGGCTACACCTTC	CASSRDREDPYGYTF
TRBV6-1	-	-	TRBJ1-6	TGTGCCAGCAGTGAACAGGGCAGGCTGAATTCACCCCTCCACTTT	CASSEQGRLNSPLHF
TRBV30	few	-	TRBJ1-2	TGTGCCTGGAGACTAGGGTGGGGAGGTCCGGGGTATGGCTACACCTTC	CAWRLGWGGPGYGYTF
TRBV27	few	TRBD1	TRBJ2-7	TGTGCCAGCTTCCCTTTCGCCGGGACAGATGAGCAGTACTTC	CASFPFAGTDEQYF
TRBV19	-	-	TRBJ1-2	TGTGCCAGTAGTACAGGGAGGAATGGCTACACCTTC	CASSTGRNGYTF
TRBV19	few	TRBD1	TRBJ1-2	TGTGCCAGTAGTATAGCGGGGACAGACTATGGCTACACCTTC	CASSIAGTDYGYTF
TRBV28	-	-	TRBJ1-4	TGTGCCAGCAGCCCGACAGGAATATCGGGCGAAAAACTGTTTTTT	CASSPTGISGEKLFF
TRBV30	-	-	TRBJ1-1	TGTGCCTGGAGACAGACAGCGGGCACTGAAGCTTTCTTT	CAWRQTAGTEAFF
TRBV30	-	TRBD1	TRBJ1-3	TGTGCCTGGAGTATCTACCGGGACAGGGGGACCGGAGGGGGAAACACCATATATTTT	CAWSIYRDRGTGGGNTIYF
TRBV2	-	-	TRBJ1-2	TGTGCCAGCAGCGTGGAGGGTAACTATGGCTACACCTTC	CASSVEGNYGYTF
TRBV19	-	TRBD2	TRBJ2-4	TGTGCCAGCGGGCAGTCTAGCGGGACTGCTGGCATTCAGTACTTC	CASGQSSGTAGIQYF
TRBV7-9	-	TRBD1	TRBJ2-2	TGTGCCAGCAGCTTAGAGGGACAGGGTTACCGGAACACCGGGGAGCTGTTTTTT	CASSLEGQGYRNTGELFF
TRBV5-6	-	TRBD1	TRBJ2-7	TGTGCCAGCAGCCCCGGGACAGGGGGCCTATACGAGCAGTACTTC	CASSPGTGGLYEQYF
TRBV15	-	-	TRBJ1-2	TGTGCCACCAGCAGAGATACGCAGGGTGGCGGCTACACCTTC	CATSRDTQGGGYTF
TRBV10-2	once	TRBD2	TRBJ2-7	TGCGCCAGCACCAAGACTAGCGGGACGTACGAGCAGTACTTC	CASTKTSGTYEQYF
TRBV6-1	-	-	TRBJ2-4	TGTGCCAGCAGTGGCGGGGGCGGACAGTACTTC	CASSGGGGQYF
TRBV5-1	few	-	TRBJ2-2	TGCGCCAGCAGCTCACAGGGTGCGAACACCGGGGAGCTGTTTTTT	CASSSQGANTGELFF